Sequencing of this T cell receptor beta chain was carried out in a study of shared clonotypes between healthy human individuals. As regards this clone: Its antigen remains unidentified.

The length of the CDR3 is 17 residues. The germline V gene encodes CDR1 SNHLY and CDR2 FYNNEI. Unmatched junction bases numbered 12, after V lost 6 bases and J lost 6 bases. Overall study findings and caveats: Richness estimates generally favored naive over memory subsets. Shared clonotypes: 4.5% to 6% naive CD4, about 3.5% naive CD8, about 2.5% memory CD4, 0.4% to 0.45% memory CD8.

Some clones are missing from TCRdb's copy, which holds only in-frame ones; the method was immunoSEQ multiplex PCR. This table holds fewer than 850,000 clones, about 90% found once. This sequence joins TRBV2 and TRBJ1-5; 12 nucleotides match TRBD1. The sequence was obtained from a man aged 18 to 29 in good health. Some clones in this sample may be carry-over from other donors' samples. What was sequenced was memory CD8+ T cells from PBMCs. Subset described: CD45RO+ cells pooled with CCR7-negative TemRA cells. The CDR3 coding sequence is TGTGCCAGCAGCCCCGGGACAGGGGGCGCGTTCGGTCAGCCCCAGCATTTT. Encoded protein: CASSPGTGGAFGQPQHF.